What follows is one T cell receptor (beta chain) and its context. As yet, its antigen is unknown. This sample stems from a study of cytomegalovirus exposure and HLA in healthy donors. General study results and limits: The investigators catalogued 150 or so TCR beta chains as cytomegalovirus-associated. Rarity held for most TCR sequences, but there were some public TCRs that occurred in many donors.

Repertoires were generated with immunoSEQ multiplex PCR, while TCRdb's copy carries only in-frame clones and drops some. The sample consists of 150,000 to 200,000 clones, around 88% of them appearing once. Germline V gene data show CDR1 as MGHRA and CDR2 as YSYEKL. CDR3 length: 13 residues. V lost 4 bases, J lost 0 bases, and 4 bases lay in between. The gene calls are TRBV4-1 and TRBJ1-5, with D uncertain. Sequencing used PBMCs. The clonotype comes from a young woman in good health and CMV-seronegative. This CDR3 is CASSPLSNQPQHF. The CDR3 DNA follows: TGCGCCAGCAGCCCCCTTAGCAATCAGCCCCAGCATTTT.